The entry below gives a single TCR beta chain sequence along with its context. Its antigen is unknown. Sequencing used immunoSEQ multiplex PCR; TCRdb keeps in-frame clones, though not all of them. The sample comprises about 98,000 clones, around 88% of which are singletons, and around 3.9% rests with the top ten. The sample is drawn from a study of cytomegalovirus exposure and HLA in healthy donors. Study-level information: A later analysis reported the same platform for the approximately 110 validation repertoires and the 666 first-cohort repertoires.

Whole-study findings and limits: Reports described diagnosis of cytomegalovirus status by the classifier as highly specific and sensitive. Cytomegalovirus-associated TCR beta chains were listed, numbering some 150.

V was pared by 4 bases and J by 0 bases, with 6 bases of the junction left unmatched. CDR1 MNHNS and CDR2 SASEGT come from the germline V gene. The CDR3 loop spans 15 amino acids. This sequence was found in a woman under 40 in good health and CMV-seronegative. The rearrangement uses TRBV6-1 and TRBJ2-7; 7 bases match TRBD1. Sample: PBMCs. CDR3 region: CASSGGQSPSYEQYF. Written as DNA, the CDR3 is TGTGCCAGCAGTGGGGGACAGTCGCCCTCCTACGAGCAGTACTTC.